This TCR beta chain was documented in a study of T cell responses to AZD1222 COVID-19 vaccine. This CDR3 spans 14 amino acids. The germline V and J ends were trimmed by 5 bases and 0 bases, with 6 bases remaining between them. Per the germline V gene, CDR1 is SGDLS and CDR2 is YYNGEE. The protocol was immunoSEQ multiplex PCR, while the TCRdb copy is restricted to in-frame clones and leaves out a portion. The sample lists about 150,000 clones, about nine tenths occurring once. Concerning this clone: The antigen is not known.

Study-wide results and caveats: Within unmutated variant regions lay the reported targets of nearly half of spike-specific TCRs.

The source material was peripheral blood, sampled 28 days after the second AZD1222 dose. The chain joins TRBV9 to TRBJ2-6; D not certain. This TCR came from an adult who received the AZD1222 COVID-19 vaccine. The CDR3 region is CASSILSGANVLTF. The CDR3 DNA is TGTGCCAGCAGTATTCTCTCTGGGGCCAACGTCCTGACTTTC.